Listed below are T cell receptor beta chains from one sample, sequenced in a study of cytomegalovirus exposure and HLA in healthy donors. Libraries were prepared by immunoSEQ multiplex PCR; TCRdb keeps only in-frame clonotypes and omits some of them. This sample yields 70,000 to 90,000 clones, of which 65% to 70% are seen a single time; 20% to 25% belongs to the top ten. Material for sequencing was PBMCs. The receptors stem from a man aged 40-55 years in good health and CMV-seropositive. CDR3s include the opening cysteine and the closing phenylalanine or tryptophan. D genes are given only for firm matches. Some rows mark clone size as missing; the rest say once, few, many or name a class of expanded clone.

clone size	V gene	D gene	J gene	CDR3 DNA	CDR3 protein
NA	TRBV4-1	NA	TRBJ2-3	TGCGCCAGCAGCCTCTCACCCGCGGGACTGCCCGGGGATACGCAGTATTTT	CASSLSPAGLPGDTQYF
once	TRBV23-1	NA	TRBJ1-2	TGCGCCAGCAACGACACCGCTAACTATGGCTACACCTTC	CASNDTANYGYTF
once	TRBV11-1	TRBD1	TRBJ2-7	TGTGCCAGCAGCCCCGGGACAGGGACGTACGAGCAGTACTTC	CASSPGTGTYEQYF
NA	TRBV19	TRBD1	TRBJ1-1	TGTGCAGTACAGGGGGCGAGCACTGAAGCTTTCTTT	CAVQGASTEAFF
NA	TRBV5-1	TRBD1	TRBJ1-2	TGCGCCAGCAGCAAGGACAGGGGGTACTATGGCTACACCTTC	CASSKDRGYYGYTF
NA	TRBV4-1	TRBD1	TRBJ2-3	TGCGCCAGCAGCCAAGGGACAGGAGTGATTACGCAGTATTTT	CASSQGTGVITQYF
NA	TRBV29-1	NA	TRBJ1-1	TGCAGGGTTGGGGTTTGGGGTTCGACAGGGAACACTGAAGCTTTCTTT	CRVGVWGSTGNTEAFF
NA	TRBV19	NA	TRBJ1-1	TGTGCCAGTAGTAGCGACAGGCCGAACACTGAAGCTTTCTTT	CASSSDRPNTEAFF
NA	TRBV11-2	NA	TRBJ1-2	TGTGCCAGCAGCTTAGCCGGGGGGGGGTTGTATGGCTACACCTTC	CASSLAGGGLYGYTF
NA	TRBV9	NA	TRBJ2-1	TGTGCCAGCTCCGCGAGGCGAGGCGGTTACAATGAGCAGTTCTTC	CASSARRGGYNEQFF
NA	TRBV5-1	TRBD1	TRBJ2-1	TGCGCCAGCAGCAACGACAGGGCTATGGGAAATGAGCAGTTCTTC	CASSNDRAMGNEQFF
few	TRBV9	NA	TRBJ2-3	TGTGCCAGCAGCGTCGATACGCGAAGCTCGAACACAGATACGCAGTATTTT	CASSVDTRSSNTDTQYF
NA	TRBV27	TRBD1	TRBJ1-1	TGTGCCAGCACCCTTCACGGACAGGCAGGCACTGAAGCTTTCTTT	CASTLHGQAGTEAFF
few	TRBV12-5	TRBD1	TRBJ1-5	TGTGCTAGTGGCCCCGACAGGGGTAATCAGCCCCAGCATTTT	CASGPDRGNQPQHF
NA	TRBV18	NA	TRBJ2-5	TGTGCCAGCTCACCGTCGGCAGGGAGGGAGACCCAGTACTTC	CASSPSAGRETQYF
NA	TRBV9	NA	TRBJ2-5	TGTGCCAGCAGCGCATCGGGAGCACGGGGAACTGGAGAGACCCAGTACTTC	CASSASGARGTGETQYF
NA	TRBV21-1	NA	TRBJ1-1	TGTGCCAGCAGCAAATTGGGGGCGAACACTGAAGCTTTCTTT	CASSKLGANTEAFF
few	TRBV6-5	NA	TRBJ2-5	TGTGCCAGCAGTTACGATAGGGGAGAGACCCAGTACTTC	CASSYDRGETQYF
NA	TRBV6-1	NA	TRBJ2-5	TGTGCCAGCTCCTGGGACAACCAAGAGACCCAGTACTTC	CASSWDNQETQYF
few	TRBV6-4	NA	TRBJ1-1	TGTGCCAGCAGTGACTCTTCGGAGGGTGCATCCACTGAAGCTTTCTTT	CASSDSSEGASTEAFF
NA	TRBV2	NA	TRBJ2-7	TGTGCCAGCAGGGATTCTGTGAGGTACGAGCAGTACTTC	CASRDSVRYEQYF
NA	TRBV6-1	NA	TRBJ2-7	TGTGCCAGCAGTCAGGGGTTATCCTACGAGCAGTACTTC	CASSQGLSYEQYF
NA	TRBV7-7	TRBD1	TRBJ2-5	TGTGCTAGCAGCTTATCTCCTACAGGGGGAGAGACCCAGTACTTC	CASSLSPTGGETQYF
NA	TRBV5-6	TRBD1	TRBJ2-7	TGTGCCAGCAGCTTGGTGGACAGGAACTACGAGCAGTACTTC	CASSLVDRNYEQYF
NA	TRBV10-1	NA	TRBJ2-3	TGCGCCAGCGGAGGTTTTGGAGATACGCAGTATTTT	CASGGFGDTQYF
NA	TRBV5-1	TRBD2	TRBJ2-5	TGCGCCAGCAGCTTGGCCTTGGCGGGGGGCCAAGAGACCCAGTACTTC	CASSLALAGGQETQYF
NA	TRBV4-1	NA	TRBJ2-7	TGCGCCAGCAGCCAGCAGGACAGTAACTACGAGCAGTACTTC	CASSQQDSNYEQYF
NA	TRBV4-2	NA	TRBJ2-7	TGTGCCAGCAGCCCCCCTTCTTTCGAGCAGTACTTC	CASSPPSFEQYF
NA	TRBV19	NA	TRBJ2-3	TGTGCCACCTCCTCCGGGGTATCGGGGGCAGATACGCAGTATTTT	CATSSGVSGADTQYF
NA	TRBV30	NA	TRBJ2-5	TGTGCCTGGAGTCCACAGGGTGAGACCCAGTACTTC	CAWSPQGETQYF
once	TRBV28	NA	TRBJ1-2	TGTGCCAGCGGAGCGGATTATGGCTACACCTTC	CASGADYGYTF
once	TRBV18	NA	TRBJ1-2	TGTGCCAGCTCACCACCTCTGGACAGTGGCTACACCTTC	CASSPPLDSGYTF
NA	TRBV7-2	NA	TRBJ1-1	TGTGCCAGCAGCCCCACCCCGTTCGGTACTGAAGCTTTCTTT	CASSPTPFGTEAFF
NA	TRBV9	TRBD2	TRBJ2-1	TGTGCCAGCAGCGTAGGATACGGGGGGGCTTACAATGAGCAGTTCTTC	CASSVGYGGAYNEQFF
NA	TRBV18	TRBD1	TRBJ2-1	TGTGCCAGCTCAATCACCGGGACAGGCTCCTACAATGAGCAGTTCTTC	CASSITGTGSYNEQFF
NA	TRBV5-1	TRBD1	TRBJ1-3	TGCGCCAGCAGCTTGGTGGGACAGGCGAGCTCTGGAAACACCATATATTTT	CASSLVGQASSGNTIYF
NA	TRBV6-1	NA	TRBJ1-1	TGTGCCAGCAGGCTGCTAGTGAACACTGAAGCTTTCTTT	CASRLLVNTEAFF
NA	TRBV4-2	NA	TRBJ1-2	TGTGCCAGCAGCCGGGAGGAGGGGCACTATGGCTACACCTTC	CASSREEGHYGYTF
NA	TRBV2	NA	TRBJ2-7	TGTGCCCTAGGACACCCCTACGAGCAGTACTTC	CALGHPYEQYF
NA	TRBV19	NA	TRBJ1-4	TGTGCCAGTAGTTTAACAGCAACTAATGAAAAACTGTTTTTT	CASSLTATNEKLFF
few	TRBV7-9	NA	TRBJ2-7	TGTGCCAGCAGCGAACAGGGAGGGGACGAGCAGTACTTC	CASSEQGGDEQYF
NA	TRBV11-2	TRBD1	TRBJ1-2	TGTGCCAGCAGCCTTGCAACAGGGGTCGACTATGGCTACACCTTC	CASSLATGVDYGYTF
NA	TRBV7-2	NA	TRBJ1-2	TGTGCCAGCAGGAATCAGGGGTCCCCTCTTTCCTCCCTCTATGGCTACACCTTC	CASRNQGSPLSSLYGYTF
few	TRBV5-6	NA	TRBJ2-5	TGTGCCAGCACCCTCGGAGGAGAGACCCAGTACTTC	CASTLGGETQYF
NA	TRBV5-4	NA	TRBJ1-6	TGTGCCAGCAGCTTGAAAGGGGCGGGGGATGGTTCACCCCTCCACTTT	CASSLKGAGDGSPLHF
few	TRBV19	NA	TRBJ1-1	TGTGCCAGTACCCGGAGCGGGGGCACTGAAGCTTTCTTT	CASTRSGGTEAFF
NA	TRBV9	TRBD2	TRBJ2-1	TGTGCCAGCACCTCCGGGGGGGGTGCGAACAATGAGCAGTTCTTC	CASTSGGGANNEQFF
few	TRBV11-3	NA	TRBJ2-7	TGTGCCAGCAGCCAGAAGCAGAGGGCGGCATACGAGCAGTACTTC	CASSQKQRAAYEQYF
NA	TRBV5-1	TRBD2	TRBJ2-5	TGCGCCAGCAGCTGGGGGACTAGCGGGTCCGGGGAGACCCAGTACTTC	CASSWGTSGSGETQYF
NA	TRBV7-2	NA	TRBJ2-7	TGTGCCAGCAGCTTAGCAAGTGGCGGTCCAATGTCCCCCTACGAGCAGTACTTC	CASSLASGGPMSPYEQYF